These T cell receptor beta chains were read from a single sample in a study of beta chain features in type 1 diabetes. Using immunoSEQ multiplex PCR, the repertoire was profiled, and TCRdb retains in-frame clones only, with some absent. The data hold about 280,000 clones, with over 14% observed a single time. The sequenced material came from naive CD4+ T cells from blood. The receptors come from a man aged 18 to 30 with type 1 diabetes. Both conserved end residues are part of each CDR3. D genes are given only for firm matches. Clone size is shown for a subset of rows, as once, few, many or a class of expanded clone.

clone_size: .
v_call: TRBV30
j_call: TRBJ2-1
d_call: .
cdr3_aa: CAWAEGTSEFF
cdr3_nt: .

clone_size: few
v_call: TRBV28
j_call: TRBJ1-6
d_call: .
cdr3_aa: CASTSGSYNSPLHF
cdr3_nt: TGTGCCAGCACCTCAGGGTCCTATAATTCACCCCTCCACTTT

clone_size: few
v_call: TRBV28
j_call: TRBJ1-4
d_call: TRBD1
cdr3_aa: CASRGRDRDKLFF
cdr3_nt: TGTGCCAGCAGGGGCCGGGACAGGGACAAACTGTTTTTT

clone_size: few
v_call: TRBV7-9
j_call: TRBJ2-7
d_call: .
cdr3_aa: CASSLDTHEQYF
cdr3_nt: TGTGCCAGCAGCCTTGACACTCACGAGCAGTACTTC

clone_size: few
v_call: TRBV14
j_call: TRBJ2-2
d_call: TRBD2
cdr3_aa: CASRLAGNTGELFF
cdr3_nt: TGTGCCAGCAGACTAGCGGGCAACACCGGGGAGCTGTTTTTT

clone_size: few
v_call: TRBV5-1
j_call: TRBJ2-7
d_call: TRBD1
cdr3_aa: CASSRPGQSYEQYF
cdr3_nt: TGCGCCAGCAGCCGGCCGGGACAGAGTTACGAGCAGTACTTC

clone_size: few
v_call: TRBV6-1
j_call: TRBJ1-2
d_call: TRBD1
cdr3_aa: CASKDRPNYGYTF
cdr3_nt: TGTGCCAGTAAGGACAGGCCTAACTATGGCTACACCTTC

clone_size: .
v_call: TRBV5-1
j_call: TRBJ2-1
d_call: TRBD2
cdr3_aa: CASSPSGSSYNEQFF
cdr3_nt: TGCGCCAGCAGCCCAAGCGGGAGCTCCTACAATGAGCAGTTCTTC

clone_size: few
v_call: TRBV13
j_call: TRBJ2-1
d_call: .
cdr3_aa: CASSLTMAWEQFF
cdr3_nt: TGTGCCAGCAGCTTAACCATGGCCTGGGAGCAGTTCTTC

clone_size: .
v_call: TRBV7-2
j_call: TRBJ2-7
d_call: .
cdr3_aa: CASSQSWGHYEQYF
cdr3_nt: TGTGCCAGCAGTCAGAGTTGGGGCCACTACGAGCAGTACTTC

clone_size: few
v_call: TRBV30
j_call: TRBJ2-3
d_call: TRBD1
cdr3_aa: CAWSGGQGSADTQYF
cdr3_nt: TGTGCCTGGAGTGGGGGACAGGGTTCTGCAGATACGCAGTATTTT

clone_size: .
v_call: TRBV6-1
j_call: TRBJ2-1
d_call: TRBD2
cdr3_aa: CASRAGGSYNEQFF
cdr3_nt: TGTGCCAGCAGAGCGGGAGGGTCCTACAATGAGCAGTTCTTC

clone_size: few
v_call: TRBV29-1
j_call: TRBJ2-2
d_call: .
cdr3_aa: CSVPTTTGSLNTGELFF
cdr3_nt: TGCAGCGTTCCCACCACAACAGGGTCCCTTAACACCGGGGAGCTGTTTTTT

clone_size: few
v_call: TRBV30
j_call: TRBJ2-7
d_call: .
cdr3_aa: CAWSVHGVSSYEQYF
cdr3_nt: TGTGCCTGGAGTGTACACGGGGTTAGCTCCTACGAGCAGTACTTC

clone_size: .
v_call: TRBV18
j_call: TRBJ2-4
d_call: TRBD1
cdr3_aa: CASSPIPDRVEIQYF
cdr3_nt: TGTGCCAGCTCACCAATACCCGACAGGGTAGAAATTCAGTACTTC

clone_size: few
v_call: TRBV6-1
j_call: TRBJ2-4
d_call: TRBD2
cdr3_aa: CASSDGPGGIQYF
cdr3_nt: TGTGCCAGCAGTGACGGGCCGGGGGGCATTCAGTACTTC

clone_size: .
v_call: TRBV6-6
j_call: TRBJ1-2
d_call: .
cdr3_aa: CASYMQGGYTF
cdr3_nt: TGTGCCAGCTACATGCAGGGGGGCTACACCTTC

clone_size: few
v_call: TRBV4-3
j_call: TRBJ2-4
d_call: .
cdr3_aa: CASSQAPSNAKNIQYF
cdr3_nt: TGCGCCAGCAGCCAAGCCCCGAGTAACGCCAAAAACATTCAGTACTTC

clone_size: few
v_call: TRBV7-2
j_call: TRBJ2-3
d_call: TRBD2
cdr3_aa: CASSLNGGAPDTQYF
cdr3_nt: TGTGCCAGCAGCTTAAACGGGGGGGCCCCAGATACGCAGTATTTT

clone_size: few
v_call: TRBV7-2
j_call: TRBJ2-3
d_call: TRBD2
cdr3_aa: CASSLHPGLQYF
cdr3_nt: TGTGCCAGCAGCTTACATCCGGGACTACAGTATTTT

clone_size: .
v_call: TRBV5-1
j_call: TRBJ2-7
d_call: .
cdr3_aa: CASSFNRDYEQYF
cdr3_nt: TGCGCCAGCAGCTTCAACAGGGACTACGAGCAGTACTTC

clone_size: few
v_call: TRBV12-5
j_call: TRBJ1-2
d_call: TRBD1
cdr3_aa: CASGRQGQGHGYTF
cdr3_nt: TGTGCTAGTGGCCGCCAAGGACAGGGCCATGGCTACACCTTC

clone_size: few
v_call: TRBV28
j_call: TRBJ2-6
d_call: .
cdr3_aa: CASSAPGNGANVLTF
cdr3_nt: TGTGCCAGCAGCGCCCCAGGGAACGGGGCCAACGTCCTGACTTTC

clone_size: .
v_call: TRBV2
j_call: TRBJ1-2
d_call: TRBD1
cdr3_aa: CASKPGGSYGYTF
cdr3_nt: TGTGCCAGCAAGCCAGGGGGCTCCTATGGCTACACCTTC

clone_size: few
v_call: TRBV30
j_call: TRBJ2-3
d_call: .
cdr3_aa: CAWSLEVTDTQYF
cdr3_nt: TGTGCCTGGAGCCTTGAGGTCACAGATACGCAGTATTTT

clone_size: .
v_call: TRBV5-1
j_call: TRBJ1-2
d_call: TRBD1
cdr3_aa: CASSSGQGYGYTF
cdr3_nt: TGCGCCAGCAGCTCCGGACAGGGCTATGGCTACACCTTC

clone_size: few
v_call: TRBV4-3
j_call: TRBJ1-6
d_call: TRBD1
cdr3_aa: CASSQEFPGTGFSPLHF
cdr3_nt: TGCGCCAGCAGCCAAGAGTTTCCCGGGACAGGGTTCTCACCCCTCCACTTT

clone_size: .
v_call: TRBV5-1
j_call: TRBJ2-6
d_call: TRBD1
cdr3_aa: CASSLDRGRSGANVLTF
cdr3_nt: TGCGCCAGCAGCCTAGACAGGGGTCGCTCTGGGGCCAACGTCCTGACTTTC

clone_size: few
v_call: TRBV29-1
j_call: TRBJ1-5
d_call: TRBD1
cdr3_aa: CSVEQGANQPQHF
cdr3_nt: TGCAGCGTTGAACAGGGGGCGAATCAGCCCCAGCATTTT

clone_size: .
v_call: TRBV12-5
j_call: TRBJ2-3
d_call: .
cdr3_aa: CASGLVLGGADTQYF
cdr3_nt: TGTGCTAGTGGTTTGGTATTGGGAGGTGCAGATACGCAGTATTTT

clone_size: .
v_call: TRBV7-2
j_call: TRBJ2-5
d_call: .
cdr3_aa: CASSFTGIQETQYF
cdr3_nt: TGTGCCAGCAGCTTTACAGGGATCCAAGAGACCCAGTACTTC

clone_size: .
v_call: TRBV5-1
j_call: TRBJ2-3
d_call: .
cdr3_aa: CASTLQGPDTQYF
cdr3_nt: TGCGCCAGCACCTTACAGGGTCCAGATACGCAGTATTTT

clone_size: few
v_call: TRBV7-9
j_call: TRBJ2-7
d_call: .
cdr3_aa: CASSVGGYEQYF
cdr3_nt: TGTGCCAGCAGCGTAGGAGGATACGAGCAGTACTTC

clone_size: few
v_call: TRBV2
j_call: TRBJ1-1
d_call: .
cdr3_aa: CASTPRPGNTEAFF
cdr3_nt: TGTGCCAGCACCCCAAGGCCAGGGAACACTGAAGCTTTCTTT

clone_size: .
v_call: TRBV15
j_call: TRBJ1-1
d_call: TRBD1
cdr3_aa: CATSRPRGDRVYTEAFF
cdr3_nt: TGTGCCACCAGCAGACCCCGGGGGGACAGGGTTTATACTGAAGCTTTCTTT

clone_size: .
v_call: TRBV5-1
j_call: TRBJ1-1
d_call: TRBD1
cdr3_aa: CASREQGAETEAFF
cdr3_nt: TGCGCCAGCAGGGAACAGGGGGCAGAAACTGAAGCTTTCTTT

clone_size: few
v_call: TRBV3-1/TRBV3-2
j_call: TRBJ1-6
d_call: .
cdr3_aa: CASSWRVHF
cdr3_nt: TGTGCCAGCAGCTGGAGGGTCCACTTT

clone_size: .
v_call: TRBV19
j_call: TRBJ2-6
d_call: .
cdr3_aa: CASSPGYSGANVLTF
cdr3_nt: TGTGCCAGTAGTCCGGGTTACTCTGGGGCCAACGTCCTGACTTTC

clone_size: .
v_call: TRBV5-6
j_call: TRBJ2-1
d_call: TRBD2
cdr3_aa: CASSLGLAGGRYNEQFF
cdr3_nt: TGTGCCAGCAGCTTAGGACTAGCGGGAGGCCGCTACAATGAGCAGTTCTTC

clone_size: .
v_call: TRBV30
j_call: TRBJ2-5
d_call: .
cdr3_aa: CAGTGYQETQYF
cdr3_nt: TGTGCCGGAACAGGGTACCAAGAGACCCAGTACTTC

clone_size: few
v_call: TRBV28
j_call: TRBJ2-7
d_call: .
cdr3_aa: CASSSGKGLYDYEQYF
cdr3_nt: TGTGCCAGCAGTTCGGGGAAGGGTCTTTATGATTACGAGCAGTACTTC

clone_size: few
v_call: TRBV9
j_call: TRBJ2-5
d_call: TRBD2
cdr3_aa: CASSLSAGVYQETQYF
cdr3_nt: TGTGCCAGCAGCCTATCGGCGGGGGTGTACCAAGAGACCCAGTACTTC

clone_size: .
v_call: TRBV7-2
j_call: TRBJ2-7
d_call: TRBD2
cdr3_aa: CASRPISGRMYEQYF
cdr3_nt: TGTGCCAGCAGGCCTATTAGCGGGAGGATGTACGAGCAGTACTTC